Below, 29 T cell receptor beta chains from the same sample are listed, as sequenced in a study of blood T cell repertoires in COVID-19. Measured with immunoSEQ multiplex PCR; TCRdb has only the in-frame clones, and not every one. The data contain 300,000 to 450,000 clones, roughly 85% of them singletons. Sequences were obtained from peripheral blood. These receptors came from a woman between 18 and 30 years old with acute or convalescent COVID-19.

This chain connects TRBV5-4 to TRBJ2-7; TRBD1 matches at 10 bases. The CDR3 loop spans 14 amino acids. Germline V lookup: CDR1 SGHNT, CDR2 YYREEE (reference sequence). With V trimmed by 6 bases and J by 5 bases, 8 bases remained unmatched. CDR3 loop: CASNLRDRGHEQYF. In DNA form, the CDR3 reads TGTGCCAGCAACCTCCGGGACAGGGGCCACGAGCAGTACTTC.

This clone has a single count. The rearrangement joins TRBV4-1 to TRBJ2-3, with D hard to call. This CDR3 comprises 16 residues. Germline assignment: CDR1 MGHRA and CDR2 YSYEKL. Trimming shortened V by 1 base and J by 3 bases, and 14 bases separated the two germline ends. DNA of the CDR3: TGCGCCAGCAGCCAAGTCGGCGGAATCATTACAGATACGCAGTATTTT. Its translation is CASSQVGGIITDTQYF.

In DNA, the CDR3 is TGTGCCACCAGTGATCCACGGGAGAAGGGCGATGAGCAGTTCTTC. It is translated as CATSDPREKGDEQFF. The chain is built from TRBV24-1 and TRBJ2-1, with a possible D match to TRBD2 (6 bases). This CDR3 has 15 residues. Germline assignment: CDR1 KGHDR and CDR2 SFDVKD. Trimming stripped 3 bases from V and 8 bases from J, with 16 bases between.

The chain joins TRBV5-1 to TRBJ2-1, with 13 bases lining up with TRBD2. This CDR3 has 15 amino acids. V gave up 5 bases and J gave up 2 bases; unmatched junction bases: 1. Germline lookup yields CDR1 SGHRS and CDR2 YFSETQ. The CDR3 loop is CASRLAGGAYNEQFF. The CDR3 DNA follows: TGCGCCAGCAGACTAGCGGGAGGGGCCTACAATGAGCAGTTCTTC. Drawing the rest from reference TRBV5-1 and TRBJ2-1, the complete variable domain is KAGVTQTPRYLIKTRGQQVTLSCSPISGHRSVSWYQQTPGQGLQFLFEYFSETQRNKGNFPGRFSGRQFSNSRSEMNVSTLELGDSALYLCASRLAGGAYNEQFFGPGTRLTVL.

The chain employs TRBV12-3 or TRBV12-4 and TRBJ2-7, with D perhaps matching TRBD2 (5 bases). V dropped 4 bases and J dropped 0 bases, with 7 bases sitting between them. CDR3 length: 13 residues. The CDR3 DNA reads TGTGCCAGCAGTTCGGACTCCTCCTACGAGCAGTACTTC. It encodes CASSSDSSYEQYF.

The chain has TRBV29-1 and TRBJ1-3; D gene unclear. Trimming removed 0 bases from V and 3 bases from J, with 12 bases in between. Germline V CDR1 and CDR2: SQVTM, ANQGSEA. The CDR3 is 15 amino acids. The CDR3 loop is CSVEDMAEDGNTIYF. CDR3 nucleotides: TGCAGCGTTGAAGATATGGCAGAGGATGGAAACACCATATATTTT.

CDR3 protein: CASSVGLAGGNNEQFF. In nucleotides, the CDR3 is TGTGCCAGCAGCGTAGGACTAGCGGGGGGAAACAATGAGCAGTTCTTC. The V and J genes are TRBV9 and TRBJ2-1; 13 positions agree with TRBD2. The CDR3 covers 16 residues. The ends lost 0 bases at V and 5 bases at J; junction bases unmatched: 2. The germline gives CDR1 SGDLS, CDR2 YYNGEE. Variable domain in full (rest from reference TRBV9 and TRBJ2-1): DSGVTQTPKHLITATGQRVTLRCSPRSGDLSVYWYQQSLDQGLQFLIQYYNGEERAKGNILERFSAQQFPDLHSELNLSSLELGDSALYFCASSVGLAGGNNEQFFGPGTRLTVL.

V usage is TRBV9 and J usage is TRBJ2-7; 8 nucleotides agree with TRBD2. The V gene's germline CDR1 is SGDLS and CDR2 YYNGEE. The V segment lost 7 bases and the J segment 6 bases; nucleotides outside the gene matches: 18. This CDR3 region has 16 residues. This CDR3 is CASRGGQSDLGREQYF. In DNA, the CDR3 is TGTGCCAGCCGGGGGGGTCAGAGTGACCTAGGACGCGAGCAGTACTTC.

V is TRBV6-2 or TRBV6-3 and J is TRBJ2-1; possibly TRBD2 for D (6 bases). The germline CDR1 and CDR2 sequences are MNHEY and SVGEGT. V lost 5 bases and J lost 3, with 20 bases in between. The CDR3 runs 17 residues. The CDR3: CASSPGLVAVNYNEQFF. CDR3 coding DNA: TGTGCCAGCAGTCCCGGGTTGGTAGCGGTAAACTACAATGAGCAGTTCTTC.

The J gene is TRBJ1-1, the V gene TRBV27, with TRBD1 matching 7 bases. Trimming cost V 7 bases and J 0 bases; bases outside gene matches: 8. Per germline, CDR1 MNHEY and CDR2 SMNVEV (reference sequence). CDR3 length: 15 residues. Written as DNA, the CDR3 is TGTGCCAGCATTAGGACAGGCCTCATGAACACTGAAGCTTTCTTT. Translation gives CASIRTGLMNTEAFF.

The chain links TRBV10-1 to TRBJ1-1, with D unresolved. The germline V gene has CDR1 WNHNN and CDR2 SYGVQD (reference sequence). Trimming stripped 4 bases from V and 0 bases from J, with 6 bases between. The CDR3 spans 13 residues. DNA for the CDR3: TGCGCCAGCAGTGGCCAGATGAACACTGAAGCTTTCTTT. This translates into CASSGQMNTEAFF.

This clone was detected only a few times. The rearrangement links TRBV27 to TRBJ2-7; 8 positions match TRBD1. Germline V gives CDR1 MNHEY, CDR2 SMNVEV (reference sequence). After removal of 6 bases from V and 1 base from J, the junction contained 5 bases not matched to a gene. The CDR3 contains 14 residues. In nucleotides, the CDR3 is TGTGCCAGCAGGATGGACAGGGAGTCCTACGAGCAGTACTTC. Amino acid sequence: CASRMDRESYEQYF.

The V gene is TRBV15, the J gene TRBJ1-3; D may be TRBD1 (5 bases). V shed 4 bases and J shed 4 bases, with 17 bases lying between them. The germline CDR1 and CDR2 sequences are LNHNV and YYDKDF (reference sequence). The CDR3 has 16 residues. CDR3 DNA sequence: TGTGCCACCAGCACTTACAGGCTATGGTCAGGAAACACCATATATTTT. This sequence encodes CATSTYRLWSGNTIYF.

This clone was seen a few times. V usage is TRBV6-5 and J usage is TRBJ2-1; 9 bases are a match to TRBD2. From germline, CDR1 is MNHEY and CDR2 SVGAGI. CDR3 length: 15 residues. V gave up 6 bases and J gave up 8 bases; unmatched junction bases: 11. The CDR3 reads CASSPWGGGDDEQFF. The CDR3 DNA follows: TGTGCCAGCAGCCCCTGGGGCGGGGGGGACGATGAGCAGTTCTTC.

The rearrangement uses TRBV6-6 and TRBJ1-2; D uncertain. In germline, CDR1 is MNHNY, CDR2 SVGAGI (reference sequence). The CDR3 covers 8 residues. The CDR3 coding sequence is TGTGCGGCTGAAGGCTACACCTTC. Translation gives CAAEGYTF.

V and J are TRBV2 and TRBJ2-3; TRBD2 matches 7 bases. Germline V lookup: CDR1 SNHLY, CDR2 FYNNEI. There are 17 residues in the CDR3. The trim removed 3 bases at V and 0 bases at J, leaving 9 bases unmatched. CDR3 nucleotide sequence: TGTGCCAGCAGTGAGTCGGCCAGCGGGGCTAGCACAGATACGCAGTATTTT. As protein: CASSESASGASTDTQYF.

V usage is TRBV7-3 and J usage is TRBJ2-1, with 8 bases fitting TRBD1. V shed 2 bases and J 2 bases; nucleotides not matched to a gene: 2. Germline CDR1 reads SGHTA; CDR2 reads FQGTGA. CDR3 length equals 15 residues. The CDR3 sequence is CASSLQGAAYNEQFF. The CDR3 DNA reads as TGTGCCAGCAGCTTACAGGGGGCTGCCTACAATGAGCAGTTCTTC.

The gene calls are TRBV5-1 and TRBJ2-2; no firm D call. Germline loops: CDR1 SGHRS, CDR2 YFSETQ. V lost 2 bases to trimming and J lost 2 bases, with 10 bases between them. The CDR3 has 15 residues. CDR3 sequence (DNA): TGCGCCAGCAGCTTCTTCGACACAAACACCGGGGAGCTGTTTTTT. Amino acid sequence: CASSFFDTNTGELFF.

V usage is TRBV11-2 and J usage is TRBJ2-2; possibly TRBD2 for D (6 bases). The CDR3 length is 19 residues. Between the trimmed V and J ends, which lost 4 bases and 4 bases, there was a span of 25 bases. From germline, CDR1 is SGHAT and CDR2 FQNNGV. This CDR3 reads CASSSRLGVFGGATGELFF. The CDR3 nucleotides are TGTGCCAGCAGCTCGCGACTAGGGGTTTTTGGCGGGGCCACCGGGGAGCTGTTTTTT.

The chain combines TRBV2 with TRBJ1-3, with 8 nucleotides matching TRBD1. Germline V CDR1 and CDR2: SNHLY, FYNNEI. The CDR3 is 15 amino acids. Trimming removed 11 bases from V and 0 bases from J; junction bases left unmatched: 9. CDR3 sequence reads: CAYSTGAYSGNTIYF. The CDR3 DNA reads TGTGCCTACTCGACAGGGGCCTACTCTGGAAACACCATATATTTT.

The count of this clone is one. This chain uses TRBV27 with TRBJ2-1; D perhaps matches TRBD1 (6 bases). Per the germline V gene, CDR1 is MNHEY and CDR2 is SMNVEV (reference sequence). The CDR3 sequence is 15 residues long. V was shortened by 6 bases and J by 4 bases, with 16 bases between the two germline ends. CDR3 in DNA: TGTGCCAGCAGACCCCAGGGGTTAGGATACAATGAGCAGTTCTTC. It translates to CASRPQGLGYNEQFF.

The J gene is TRBJ2-5, the V gene TRBV12-3 or TRBV12-4; possibly TRBD1 for D (6 bases). The CDR3 spans 13 residues. With 5 bases removed from V and 4 bases from J, the gap between germline ends came to 11 bases. The DNA for the CDR3 is TGTGCCAGCAGTCAACAGGGTGGAGAGACCCAGTACTTC. It specifies CASSQQGGETQYF.

The chain is built from TRBV5-6 and TRBJ1-3, with D maybe TRBD1 (5 bases). Germline CDR1 SGHDT, CDR2 YYEEEE. The V end lost 4 bases, the J end lost 0 bases, and 11 bases lay between the germline ends. The CDR3 totals 15 residues. For the CDR3, the DNA is TGTGCCAGCAGCACCCCCGACAGCTCTGGAAACACCATATATTTT. Its translation: CASSTPDSSGNTIYF.

This chain uses TRBV27 with TRBJ2-7, with 9 bases identical to TRBD2. The CDR3 extends over 16 amino acids. Germline CDR1 MNHEY, CDR2 SMNVEV (reference sequence). V was pared by 4 bases and J by 3 bases, with 10 bases of the junction left unmatched. The CDR3 is CASSSPLEREVYEQYF. CDR3 coding DNA: TGTGCCAGCAGTTCCCCGCTTGAGCGGGAGGTCTACGAGCAGTACTTC.

The chain joins TRBV11-2 to TRBJ1-3, with 10 bases aligning to TRBD1. V gave up 3 bases and J gave up 1 base; unmatched junction bases: 3. Germline values: CDR1 SGHAT, CDR2 FQNNGV. The CDR3 runs 16 residues. For the CDR3, the DNA is TGTGCCAGCAGCTTGACAGGGGGCGAATCTGGAAACACCATATATTTT. Its translation: CASSLTGGESGNTIYF.

The genes are TRBV25-1 and TRBJ1-2; 12 bases align to TRBD1. V shed 5 bases, J shed 7 bases, and the junction held 17 bases outside the gene matches. This CDR3 is built from 18 residues. In germline, CDR1 is MGHDK, CDR2 SYGVNS. The CDR3 DNA is TGTGCCAGCAGTAATTATGTGGGACAGGGGGCCTCTACTGCTGGCTACACCTTC. Translating it yields CASSNYVGQGASTAGYTF.

This chain links TRBV5-1 with TRBJ2-5; 7 bases line up with TRBD2. CDR3 length equals 12 residues. V lost 3 bases and J lost 5; bases outside the gene matches: 1. The germline V gene encodes CDR1 SGHRS and CDR2 YFSETQ. The CDR3, as DNA: TGCGCCAGCAGCTATAGCGGGGAGACCCAGTACTTC. Residues: CASSYSGETQYF.

This clone occurred once. V gene TRBV18 combines with J gene TRBJ1-5; possible D gene TRBD1, 6 bases. The CDR3 length is 13 residues. V was cut by 4 bases and J by 7 bases, with 11 bases left in between. Germline V gene lookup returns CDR1 KGHSH and CDR2 LQKENI. The chain's CDR3 is CASSQGQVQPQHF. The CDR3 region has the DNA TGTGCCAGCTCACAGGGACAAGTCCAGCCCCAGCATTTT.

The rearrangement uses TRBV28 and TRBJ1-5, with 8 bases fitting TRBD1. V shed 4 bases, J shed 6 bases, and the junction held 5 bases outside the gene matches. The germline CDR1 and CDR2 sequences are MDHEN and SYDVKM. The CDR3 has 14 amino acids. CDR3 bases: TGTGCCAGCAGTTCGACAGGGGCGGGTCAGCCCCAGCATTTT. It encodes CASSSTGAGQPQHF.